This entry lists 28 T cell receptor beta chains sequenced from one sample in a study of blood T cell repertoires in COVID-19. The assay was immunoSEQ multiplex PCR, and TCRdb's table has in-frame clones only and misses some. This repertoire shows approximately 240,000 clones, about nine tenths found once; its top ten account for over 0.8%. Specimen: peripheral blood. The receptor set was obtained from a man aged 25 to 45 with COVID-19, enrolled during active disease.

The chain employs TRBV30 and TRBJ1-2, with a possible D match to TRBD1 (6 bases). The CDR3 runs 15 residues. Trimming cost V 7 bases and J 1 base, with 19 bases left between them. The V gene's germline CDR1 is GTSNPN and CDR2 SVGIG (reference sequence). CDR3: CASMRGGGDNYGYTF. For the CDR3, the DNA is TGTGCCTCCATGAGGGGGGGAGGGGATAACTATGGCTACACCTTC.

The chain employs TRBV19 and TRBJ1-1, with unresolved D. This CDR3 spans 15 amino acids. Trimming shortened V by 3 bases and J by 2 bases, and 13 bases separated the two germline ends. Germline V gives CDR1 LNHDA, CDR2 SQIVND (reference sequence). Here the CDR3 reads CASSMVVGLNTEAFF. CDR3 in DNA: TGTGCCAGTAGTATGGTAGTCGGGTTAAACACTGAAGCTTTCTTT.

Only one count was recorded for this clone. J is TRBJ1-5 and V is TRBV15, with 7 bases aligning to TRBD1. The ends lost 2 bases at V and 0 bases at J; junction bases unmatched: 10. The CDR3 is made up of 18 amino acids. Germline loops: CDR1 LNHNV, CDR2 YYDKDF (reference sequence). The CDR3 DNA is TGTGCCACCAGCAGACCCCCTGGACAGGTCGCTAGCAATCAGCCCCAGCATTTT. Amino acid sequence: CATSRPPGQVASNQPQHF.

The chain couples TRBV18 to TRBJ1-3, with D perhaps TRBD1 (6 bases). From germline, CDR1 is KGHSH and CDR2 LQKENI. Trimming removed 2 bases at V and 4 bases at J, with 9 bases between. CDR3 length equals 14 residues. CDR3 nucleotide sequence: TGTGCCAGCTCACCAAGGACAGAAGGAAACACCATATATTTT. This encodes CASSPRTEGNTIYF.

This clone appeared a single time. The chain recombines TRBV6-5 with TRBJ2-2; tentative D call: TRBD2 (5 bases). V lost 9 bases to trimming and J lost 7 bases, with 18 bases between them. Germline CDR1 reads MNHEY; CDR2 reads SVGAGI. The CDR3 length is 14 residues. The CDR3 DNA reads TGTGCCAGTAGGCGTTGGGGTGAGGGCGGGGAGCTGTTTTTT. This codes for CASRRWGEGGELFF.

The chain is built from TRBV6-5 and TRBJ1-2; D is undetermined. The CDR3 is 13 amino acids. Germline-derived CDR1 and CDR2 are MNHEY and SVGAGI. Deletions cut 5 bases from V and 4 bases from J, with 11 bases between. The CDR3 is CASSREIIYGYTF. The CDR3 nucleotides are TGTGCCAGCAGTCGGGAAATAATCTATGGCTACACCTTC.

This clone was observed a single time. The chain recombines TRBV11-2 with TRBJ1-1; 8 nucleotides line up with TRBD1. This CDR3 comprises 14 residues. Germline CDR1 and CDR2: SGHAT and FQNNGV. V lost 4 bases, J lost 3 bases, and 4 bases stayed unmatched. CDR3 DNA: TGTGCCAGCAGCTCAGACAGGGGCGACACTGAAGCTTTCTTT. Translating it yields CASSSDRGDTEAFF. Variable domain in full (rest from reference TRBV11-2 and TRBJ1-1): EAGVAQSPRYKIIEKRQSVAFWCNPISGHATLYWYQQILGQGPKLLIQFQNNGVVDDSQLPKDRFSAERLKGVDSTLKIQPAKLEDSAVYLCASSSDRGDTEAFFGQGTRLTVV.

This chain uses TRBV9 with TRBJ1-5, with TRBD1 as a possible D gene (5 bases). This CDR3 is built from 14 residues. CDR1 and CDR2 from the germline V gene are SGDLS and YYNGEE. V lost 0 bases, J lost 6 bases, and 10 bases lay in between. Here the CDR3 DNA reads TGTGCCAGCAGCGTAGGCGGGGGGAGTCAGCCCCAGCATTTT. Translation: CASSVGGGSQPQHF.

The DNA of the CDR3 is TGCGCCAGCAAGACAGGGCTCGTCACTGAAGCTTTCTTT. Protein sequence: CASKTGLVTEAFF. This rearrangement joins TRBV10-2 to TRBJ1-1, with TRBD1 matching 7 bases. The CDR3 has 13 residues. J lost 4 bases, V lost 7 bases, and 6 bases had no gene match. Per the germline V gene, CDR1 is WSHSY and CDR2 is SAAADI.

The CDR3 reads CASSMWQGSNQPQHF. The CDR3 region has the DNA TGTGCCAGTAGTATGTGGCAGGGAAGCAATCAGCCCCAGCATTTT. The chain combines TRBV19 with TRBJ1-5, with D tentatively TRBD1 (5 bases). This CDR3 contains 15 residues. The ends were cut back, 3 bases at V and 1 base at J, with 10 bases in the middle. Germline V gene data show CDR1 as LNHDA and CDR2 as SQIVND (reference sequence).

The chain employs TRBV11-2 and TRBJ1-5; D unresolved. Germline lookup yields CDR1 SGHAT and CDR2 FQNNGV. This CDR3 is built from 16 residues. V lost 1 base and J lost 2, with 12 bases in between. CDR3 loop: CASSLGPLHRNQPQHF. The CDR3, as DNA: TGTGCCAGCAGCTTAGGCCCGTTACATCGCAATCAGCCCCAGCATTTT.

The chain recombines TRBV5-1 with TRBJ2-5; 11 bases are shared with TRBD2. J was trimmed by 4 bases and V by 7 bases; bases with no gene match: 12. The CDR3 has 16 amino acids. The germline gives CDR1 SGHRS, CDR2 YFSETQ. CDR3 amino acids: CASSTSGGPQIETQYF. In DNA, the CDR3 is TGCGCCAGCTCAACTAGCGGGGGCCCACAGATAGAGACCCAGTACTTC.

The chain uses TRBV5-1 and TRBJ2-7, with a weak D call TRBD2 (6 bases). Germline V lookup: CDR1 SGHRS, CDR2 YFSETQ. Trimming cost V 2 bases and J 2 bases, with 14 bases left between them. This CDR3 region has 15 residues. CDR3 nucleotides: TGCGCCAGCAGCTTATGGGGCGGAGGGACCTACGAGCAGTACTTC. Its translation is CASSLWGGGTYEQYF.

CDR3 sequence reads: CAWSGMSAGGGYGYTF. The CDR3 bases are TGTGCCTGGAGTGGAATGTCAGCAGGGGGTGGCTATGGCTACACCTTC. The chain joins TRBV30 to TRBJ1-2; 7 bases are shared with TRBD1. CDR3 length: 16 amino acids. Unmatched junction bases numbered 12, after V lost 1 base and J lost 4 bases. The germline gives CDR1 GTSNPN, CDR2 SVGIG (reference sequence).

The table lists this clone with a count of one. The chain recombines TRBV9 with TRBJ1-2; 7 bases are shared with TRBD1. V shed 6 bases, J shed 2 bases, and the junction held 13 bases outside the gene matches. The CDR3 totals 16 residues. The germline CDR1 and CDR2 sequences are SGDLS and YYNGEE. The CDR3 DNA reads as TGTGCCAGCACGACAGGGTCCAACCTTTTCAACTATGGCTACACCTTC. Amino acids: CASTTGSNLFNYGYTF.

The chain is built from TRBV27 and TRBJ1-2; weak D call: TRBD1 (5 bases). CDR1 is MNHEY, CDR2 SMNVEV, per germline (reference sequence). The CDR3 extends over 13 amino acids. The V end lost 2 bases, the J end lost 8 bases, and 12 bases lay between the germline ends. This chain's CDR3 is CASSLRGGVGYTF. CDR3 sequence (DNA): TGTGCCAGCAGTTTACGTGGAGGGGTCGGCTACACCTTC.

In this sample, this clone turned up once. V is TRBV19 and J is TRBJ2-7, with D possibly being TRBD1 (5 bases). The germline V and J ends were trimmed by 4 bases and 3 bases, with 7 bases remaining between them. Germline V CDR1 and CDR2: LNHDA, SQIVND (reference sequence). CDR3 length: 12 amino acids. DNA of the CDR3: TGTGCCAGTAGTAAAAGGGGCTACGAGCAGTACTTC. Translation gives CASSKRGYEQYF.

This chain connects TRBV11-2 to TRBJ2-5; perhaps TRBD1 as D (7 bases). The germline gives CDR1 SGHAT, CDR2 FQNNGV. The CDR3 sequence is 18 residues long. V dropped 1 base and J dropped 1 base, with 19 bases sitting between them. The CDR3 DNA reads as TGTGCCAGCAGCTTAGCTATGTCAGGGGGGACCTTCCAAGAGACCCAGTACTTC. Amino acid sequence: CASSLAMSGGTFQETQYF.

CDR3 nucleotides: TGCGCCAGCAGCCGAGGGACAGTGATCTCTGGAAACACCATATATTTT. Protein product: CASSRGTVISGNTIYF. The J gene is TRBJ1-3, the V gene TRBV4-1, with 7 nucleotides matching TRBD1. The ends lost 4 bases at V and 0 bases at J; junction bases unmatched: 6. This CDR3 spans 16 amino acids. The V gene's germline CDR1 is MGHRA and CDR2 YSYEKL.

The rearrangement joins TRBV12-3 or TRBV12-4 to TRBJ1-1; D gene uncertain. With 8 bases removed from V and 2 bases from J, the gap between germline ends came to 12 bases. This CDR3 contains 13 residues. Here the CDR3 reads CASLRELNTEAFF. Written as DNA, the CDR3 is TGTGCCAGCCTAAGGGAGCTTAACACTGAAGCTTTCTTT.

This chain joins TRBV28 and TRBJ1-5, with a weak D call TRBD1 (5 bases). CDR3 length: 16 residues. V lost 8 bases, J lost 0 bases, and 17 bases lay in between. CDR1 is MDHEN, CDR2 SYDVKM, per germline. The CDR3 DNA is TGTGCCAGCCGTAATCCCCAGGGTGTTAGCAATCAGCCCCAGCATTTT. Amino acids: CASRNPQGVSNQPQHF.

The chain joins TRBV7-9 to TRBJ1-2; weak D call: TRBD1 (6 bases). CDR3 length: 13 amino acids. V was trimmed by 0 bases and J by 8 bases, leaving 10 bases between them. Germline CDR1 and CDR2: SEHNR and FQNEAQ (reference sequence). The CDR3 reads CASSLARGGGYTF. The CDR3, as DNA: TGTGCCAGCAGCTTAGCCCGGGGGGGCGGCTACACCTTC.

The chain carries TRBV6-6 and TRBJ1-2; 8 nucleotides line up with TRBD1. The CDR3 length is 14 residues. The germline V gene encodes CDR1 MNHNY and CDR2 SVGAGI (reference sequence). Trimming removed 2 bases from V and 4 bases from J; junction bases left unmatched: 3. The CDR3 DNA reads TGTGCCAGCAGTTACGGACAGGGTTCCTATGGCTACACCTTC. The encoded protein is CASSYGQGSYGYTF.

The rearrangement links TRBV27 to TRBJ2-7, with 7 bases aligning to TRBD2. V gave up 2 bases and J gave up 3 bases; unmatched junction bases: 1. Germline V CDR1 and CDR2: MNHEY, SMNVEV (reference sequence). This CDR3 has 13 amino acids. CDR3 nucleotide sequence: TGTGCCAGCAGTTTAACTAGCGTCTACGAGCAGTACTTC. It is translated as CASSLTSVYEQYF.

The rearrangement joins TRBV4-1 to TRBJ1-5, with D hard to call. The V end lost 1 base, the J end lost 6 bases, and 10 bases lay between the germline ends. The length of the CDR3 is 14 residues. Germline V gene lookup returns CDR1 MGHRA and CDR2 YSYEKL. The CDR3 reads CASSQGGVRQPQHF. DNA of the CDR3: TGCGCCAGCAGCCAAGGCGGGGTTCGTCAGCCCCAGCATTTT.

This chain uses TRBV5-1 with TRBJ1-4, with D perhaps matching TRBD1 (6 bases). This CDR3 region has 17 residues. The V end was cut by 4 bases, the J end by 0 bases, with 16 bases between. CDR1 SGHRS and CDR2 YFSETQ come from the germline V gene. The CDR3 here is CASSAQGRVATNEKLFF. CDR3 bases: TGCGCCAGCAGCGCACAGGGAAGGGTAGCAACTAATGAAAAACTGTTTTTT.

J is TRBJ1-5 and V is TRBV6-5; D not certain. Germline V lookup: CDR1 MNHEY, CDR2 SVGAGI. V lost 0 bases to trimming and J lost 5 bases, with 8 bases between them. The CDR3 has 14 residues. The CDR3 loop is CASSYSGEDQPQHF. As DNA, the CDR3 is TGTGCCAGCAGTTACTCTGGGGAGGATCAGCCCCAGCATTTT.

This chain links TRBV13 with TRBJ2-1; the match to TRBD2 covers 13 bases. Trimming removed 3 bases from V and 5 bases from J; junction bases left unmatched: 1. CDR1 and CDR2 from the germline V gene are PRHDT and FYEKMQ (reference sequence). The CDR3 extends over 15 amino acids. This CDR3 is CASSLGTSGDNEQFF. The CDR3 DNA follows: TGTGCCAGCAGCTTGGGGACTAGCGGGGACAATGAGCAGTTCTTC.